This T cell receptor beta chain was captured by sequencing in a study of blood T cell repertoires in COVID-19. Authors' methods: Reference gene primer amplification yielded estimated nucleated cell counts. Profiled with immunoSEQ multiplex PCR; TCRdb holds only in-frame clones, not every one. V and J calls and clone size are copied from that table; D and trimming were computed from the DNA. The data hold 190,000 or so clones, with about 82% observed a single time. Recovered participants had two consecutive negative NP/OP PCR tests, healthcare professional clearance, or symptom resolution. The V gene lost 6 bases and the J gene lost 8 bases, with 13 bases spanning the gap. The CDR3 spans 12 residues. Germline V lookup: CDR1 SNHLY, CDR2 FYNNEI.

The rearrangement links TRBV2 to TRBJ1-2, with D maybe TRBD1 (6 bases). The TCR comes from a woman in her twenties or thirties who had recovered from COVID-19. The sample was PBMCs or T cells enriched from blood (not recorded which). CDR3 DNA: TGTGCCAGCAGAGGGGACACTGGGGGCTACACCTTC. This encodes CASRGDTGGYTF.